These 16 T cell receptor beta chains were all obtained from the same sample, sequenced in a study of graft-versus-host responses after intestinal transplantation. Investigators treated the graft tissue so that it released intraepithelial and lamina propria lymphocytes. TCRdb's table, derived via immunoSEQ multiplex PCR, lists solely in-frame clones and lacks some. The sample consists of approximately 15,000 clones, around three quarters of them appearing once. This sample comprised ileum tissue, obtained approximately 110 days after intestinal transplant. Receptors were obtained from a human patient who received an intestinal transplant, so some T cells may come from the graft donor.

The chain carries TRBV4-3 and TRBJ2-1; 8 bases fit TRBD2. From germline, CDR1 is LGHNA and CDR2 YSLEER. CDR3 length: 17 residues. With V trimmed by 0 bases and J by 5 bases, 9 bases remained unmatched. The CDR3 DNA is TGCGCCAGCAGCCAAGATCGGAGCGGGAGTAGCAACAATGAGCAGTTCTTC. Its protein product is CASSQDRSGSSNNEQFF.

The V call is TRBV6-5, the J call TRBJ2-3; unclear D gene. Germline assignment: CDR1 MNHEY and CDR2 SVGAGI. This CDR3 is 16 amino acids long. V was cut by 2 bases and J by 2 bases, with 14 bases left in between. In DNA, the CDR3 is TGTGCCAGCAGTTACGTTGGTTGGGCGGACACAGATACGCAGTATTTT. Protein product: CASSYVGWADTDTQYF.

This clone was found a few times. The rearrangement links TRBV7-9 to TRBJ2-1, with D maybe TRBD2 (5 bases). This CDR3 has 15 amino acids. The germline V gene has CDR1 SEHNR and CDR2 FQNEAQ (reference sequence). Trimming took off 3 bases at V and 5 bases at J, with 14 bases between the two ends. In DNA, the CDR3 is TGTGCCAGCAGCTTCCTAGGAGGTATCAACAATGAGCAGTTCTTC. Its protein product is CASSFLGGINNEQFF. Full variable domain (rest looked up from reference TRBV7-9 and TRBJ2-1): DTGVSQNPRHKITKRGQNVTFRCDPISEHNRLYWYRQTLGQGPEFLTYFQNEAQLEKSRLLSDRFSAERPKGSFSTLEIQRTEQGDSAMYLCASSFLGGINNEQFFGPGTRLTVL.

This clone is a singleton in its sample. The V and J genes are TRBV28 and TRBJ1-4; weak D call: TRBD1 (5 bases). Trimming cost V 5 bases and J 8 bases, with 12 bases left between them. CDR3 length equals 13 residues. Germline V gene lookup returns CDR1 MDHEN and CDR2 SYDVKM. This CDR3 is CASSARPGEKLFF. Written as DNA, the CDR3 is TGTGCCAGCAGTGCCCGACCAGGGGAAAAACTGTTTTTT.

The chain employs TRBV15 and TRBJ1-1, with a weak D call TRBD1 (5 bases). Germline V lookup: CDR1 LNHNV, CDR2 YYDKDF (reference sequence). V lost 0 bases and J lost 4, with 9 bases in between. CDR3 length: 14 residues. This CDR3 is CATSREVGGTEAFF. As DNA, the CDR3 is TGTGCCACCAGCAGAGAGGTCGGGGGCACTGAAGCTTTCTTT.

The chain is built from TRBV28 and TRBJ1-2, with 7 bases lining up with TRBD1. The CDR3 is 14 amino acids. Germline lookup yields CDR1 MDHEN and CDR2 SYDVKM. J gave up 5 bases and V 4 bases, and 7 bases lay outside the gene matches. Written as DNA, the CDR3 is TGTGCCAGCAGTTGGCGACAGGGACGTTATGGCTACACCTTC. Translation gives CASSWRQGRYGYTF.

The chain is built from TRBV1 and TRBJ1-2. TRBV1 is listed as a pseudogene. The CDR3 has 16 residues. The CDR3 is CTSSQLGGSPYYGYTF. As DNA, the CDR3 is TGCACCAGCAGCCAACTTGGGGGGTCGCCCTACTATGGCTACACCTTC.

V is TRBV23-1 and J is TRBJ1-2; a possible D gene is TRBD1 (5 bases). TRBV23-1 is flagged as an ORF with uncertain function. V shed 3 bases and J shed 0 bases, with 14 bases lying between them. The CDR3 is 16 residues long. The CDR3 bases are TGCGCCAGCAGTCATTTCTTCCAGGGAGCTAACTATGGCTACACCTTC. Translating gives CASSHFFQGANYGYTF.

This clone was counted once. This chain links TRBV7-8 with TRBJ2-7; 7 bases map to TRBD2. V gave up 5 bases and J gave up 6 bases; unmatched junction bases: 16. This CDR3 comprises 16 residues. The V gene's germline CDR1 is SGHVS and CDR2 FQNEAQ. DNA of the CDR3: TGTGCCAGCAGCCCCCCAAGGCGACTAGCCGTTTTCGAGCAGTACTTC. Its protein is CASSPPRRLAVFEQYF.

This clone was counted only a few times. The V and J genes are TRBV11-1 and TRBJ1-2; D is ambiguous. V gave up 1 base and J gave up 2 bases, with 14 bases separating them. Per germline, CDR1 SGHAT and CDR2 FQDESV (reference sequence). The CDR3 sequence is 16 residues long. CDR3: CASSLVRLTVNYGYTF. CDR3 bases: TGTGCCAGCAGCTTAGTTAGGTTGACGGTGAACTATGGCTACACCTTC.

V is TRBV27 and J is TRBJ2-7; TRBD1 aligns across 9 bases. This CDR3 contains 15 residues. V lost 5 bases, J lost 1 base, and 6 bases stayed unmatched. Germline V lookup: CDR1 MNHEY, CDR2 SMNVEV (reference sequence). The CDR3: CASSLTGQGSYEQYF. In nucleotides, the CDR3 is TGTGCCAGCAGTCTGACGGGACAGGGTTCCTACGAGCAGTACTTC.

In its sample, this clone was seen once. The V and J genes are TRBV5-1 and TRBJ2-5, with TRBD1 matching over 7 bases. Germline trimming cut 4 bases from V and 4 bases from J; bases unmatched to any gene: 4. Germline V gives CDR1 SGHRS, CDR2 YFSETQ. The CDR3 contains 13 residues. The CDR3 nucleotides are TGCGCCAGCAGCCCGACAGGGCCAGAGACCCAGTACTTC. Translated, it gives CASSPTGPETQYF.

The J gene is TRBJ2-5, the V gene TRBV5-6; no definite D call. The end of the DNA is better explained by TRBJ2-7, so the J call may be wrong. This CDR3 spans 13 amino acids. Germline CDR1 SGHDT, CDR2 YYEEEE. This CDR3 reads CASGAGLSYEQYF. DNA of the CDR3: TGTGCCAGCGGAGCTGGATTATCCTACGAGCAGTACTTC.

This chain uses TRBV28 with TRBJ2-3; 8 nucleotides agree with TRBD1. Germline CDR1 MDHEN, CDR2 SYDVKM. The CDR3 is made up of 16 amino acids. After removal of 4 bases from V and 5 bases from J, the junction contained 11 bases not matched to a gene. CDR3 coding DNA: TGTGCCAGCAGTTCAATCCGGGACAGGCTCAGAGATACGCAGTATTTT. Translated, it gives CASSSIRDRLRDTQYF.

The V gene is TRBV13, the J gene TRBJ2-7; D is uncertain. CDR1 and CDR2 (germline): PRHDT, FYEKMQ (reference sequence). The ends were cut back, 3 bases at V and 2 bases at J, with 17 bases in the middle. The CDR3 is 16 amino acids. CDR3 in amino acids: CASSFQVAVGTYEQYF. The CDR3 nucleotides read TGTGCCAGCAGCTTTCAAGTGGCCGTAGGAACCTACGAGCAGTACTTC.

V and J are TRBV5-1 and TRBJ1-1; unclear D gene. CDR1 SGHRS and CDR2 YFSETQ come from the germline V gene. This CDR3 region has 13 residues. Trimming removed 1 base from V and 0 bases from J, with 4 bases in between. The CDR3 protein is CASSLKVNTEAFF. DNA of the CDR3: TGCGCCAGCAGCTTGAAGGTGAACACTGAAGCTTTCTTT. The full variable domain, its missing parts supplied by reference TRBV5-1 and TRBJ1-1, is KAGVTQTPRYLIKTRGQQVTLSCSPISGHRSVSWYQQTPGQGLQFLFEYFSETQRNKGNFPGRFSGRQFSNSRSEMNVSTLELGDSALYLCASSLKVNTEAFFGQGTRLTVV.